The clone carrying this T cell receptor (beta chain) has a count of ten or more. Its specificity is not known. This record belongs to a study of CD8 T cells in ankylosing spondylitis. The CDR3 sequence is 14 residues long. V trimming: 3 bases; J trimming: 5 bases; junction bases outside the gene matches: 5. Germline V gene sequence: CDR1 MNHEY, CDR2 SVGEGT. One entry per CDR3 protein results from TCRdb running MiXCR on the 5' RACE reads. The sample includes around 540,000 distinct CDR3 sequences, roughly 13% of them seen just once. Regarding the study as a whole: Seemingly characteristic of ankylosing spondylitis blood was a TCR beta motif consisting of several highly homologous variants.

Material: blood, either unsorted or a sorted T cell fraction (not recorded which). This sequence joins TRBV6-2 or TRBV6-3 and TRBJ2-5; 8 bases align to TRBD2. The clonotype was recovered from a male donor with ankylosing spondylitis. Written as DNA, the CDR3 is TGTGCCAGCAGTTATTCGGGAGGGGTTGAGACCCAGTACTTC. It yields the protein CASSYSGGVETQYF.